Following are 13 T cell receptor beta chains from one sample sequenced in a study of T-cell memory formation after mild COVID-19 (dated by TCRdb to about 2021). Libraries were constructed by 5' RACE. Sequenced using an Illumina NovaSeq 6000. TCRdb cleaned the public reads at Q25 with fastp, built clones with MiXCR and kept in-frame beta chains. Rows with one shared CDR3 protein collapse into an entry with the most common genes and DNA. Present in this sample are under 300,000 distinct CDR3 sequences, more than 15% of which were seen just once. Jointly, the top ten make up 20% to 25% of the sample. What was sequenced was PBMCs or a T cell subset sorted from them (not recorded which). All receptors come from a man aged 18 to 30 who had mild COVID-19 (a few samples of this study predate the infection). The sample titles of this study are shuffled in the database, so cell type and time point are left out; the donor was told from shared clones.

The chain recombines TRBV15 with TRBJ2-3, with D possibly matching TRBD2 (6 bases). Germline V lookup: CDR1 LNHNV, CDR2 YYDKDF (reference sequence). There are 16 residues in the CDR3. Trimming shortened V by 6 bases and J by 10 bases, and 26 bases separated the two germline ends. CDR3 sequence: CATRAPGESGRVAQYF. For the CDR3, the DNA is TGTGCCACCAGGGCCCCGGGGGAGTCGGGGCGGGTGGCGCAGTATTTT.

This clonotype was seen only a few times. The chain is built from TRBV7-9 and TRBJ2-5; maybe TRBD1 (6 bases). CDR3 length: 14 residues. Trimming cost V 5 bases and J 4 bases, with 14 bases left between them. Germline CDR1 is SEHNR and CDR2 is FQNEAQ (reference sequence). CDR3 amino acids: CASSQGPGRETQYF. Here the CDR3 DNA reads TGTGCCAGCAGCCAGGGGCCAGGGAGAGAGACCCAGTACTTC.

The chain combines TRBV4-1 with TRBJ2-7; D is perhaps TRBD1 (5 bases). V was cut by 3 bases and J by 3 bases, with 9 bases left in between. CDR3 length equals 13 residues. The germline CDR1 and CDR2 sequences are MGHRA and YSYEKL. CDR3 bases: TGCGCCAGCAGCCACATGCAGGGCTACGAGCAGTACTTC. Protein sequence: CASSHMQGYEQYF.

This clonotype was detected only a few times. The chain employs TRBV7-9 and TRBJ2-7; D remains ambiguous. Germline values: CDR1 SEHNR, CDR2 FQNEAQ (reference sequence). V was shortened by 5 bases and J by 2 bases, with 13 bases between the two germline ends. The CDR3 consists of 14 residues. CDR3 sequence (DNA): TGTGCCAGCAGCCCGCGGACCGATACCTACGAGCAGTACTTC. It codes for CASSPRTDTYEQYF.

About this clonotype: One junction end disagrees with the germline gene, perhaps due to a read error. The chain couples TRBV7-3 to TRBJ2-3; perhaps D is TRBD1 or TRBD2 (5 bases each). This CDR3 comprises 13 residues. The germline V gene has CDR1 SGHTA and CDR2 FQGTGA. CDR3 sequence: CASSSPGADRQYF. In DNA form, the CDR3 reads TGTGCCAGCAGCAGCCCCGGGGCGGATAGGCAGTATTTT.

This clonotype was picked up a small number of times. The chain uses TRBV6-2 or TRBV6-3 and TRBJ1-1, with TRBD1 as a possible D gene (5 bases). In germline, CDR1 is MNHEY, CDR2 SVGEGT. The V end lost 2 bases, the J end lost 5 bases, and 15 bases lay between the germline ends. This CDR3 is built from 15 residues. The chain's CDR3 is CASSYHGAVRTEAFF. Here the CDR3 DNA reads TGTGCCAGCAGTTACCATGGGGCTGTTCGTACTGAAGCTTTCTTT.

V and J are TRBV2 and TRBJ2-7, with TRBD1 as a possible D gene (5 bases). V was clipped by 6 bases and J by 6 bases, with 12 bases between them. Germline assignment: CDR1 SNHLY and CDR2 FYNNEI. The CDR3 loop spans 12 amino acids. For the CDR3, the DNA is TGTGCCAGCAGCCTCAGGGTCCTCGAGCAGTACGTC. This translates into CASSLRVLEQYV.

Only a few counts were recorded for this clonotype. The J gene is TRBJ1-1, the V gene TRBV12-3 or TRBV12-4, with 9 bases fitting TRBD1. The V and J ends lost 6 bases and 3 bases, in that order; junction bases with no gene match: 11. The CDR3 extends over 16 amino acids. The CDR3 DNA is TGTGCCAGCAGCCTGGCTCTAGGACAGGGGTACACTGAAGCTTTCTTT. Its protein product is CASSLALGQGYTEAFF.

The rearrangement uses TRBV7-2 and TRBJ1-2; 8 bases line up with TRBD1. The CDR3 length is 15 residues. The junction had 14 bases not matched to a gene; V was cut back by 11 bases and J by 3 bases. CDR1 is SGHTA, CDR2 FQGNSA, per germline. This CDR3 reads CALTGQANFYYGYTF. The CDR3, as DNA: TGTGCCCTCACGGGACAGGCCAACTTTTACTATGGCTACACCTTC.

The count of this clonotype is one. This sequence joins TRBV3-1 and TRBJ1-1; possible D gene TRBD1, 5 bases. The V end was cut by 6 bases, the J end by 3 bases, with 14 bases between. In germline, CDR1 is LGHDT, CDR2 YNNKEL (reference sequence). The CDR3 totals 14 residues. The CDR3 DNA follows: TGTGCCAGCAGACGCAGGACGGGGGACACTGAAGCTTTCTTT. Translating it yields CASRRRTGDTEAFF.

This clonotype was recorded a few times. This chain joins TRBV11-2 and TRBJ2-1; TRBD2 matches 13 bases. CDR3 length equals 15 residues. The V and J ends lost 5 bases and 10 bases, in that order; junction bases with no gene match: 8. The V gene's germline CDR1 is SGHAT and CDR2 FQNNGV. CDR3 DNA sequence: TGTGCCAGCAGCCACGGACTAGCGGGGGCCCGGGAGCAGTTCTTC. Amino acids: CASSHGLAGAREQFF.

The rearrangement uses TRBV30 and TRBJ1-2; D is possibly TRBD1 (5 bases). Germline lookup yields CDR1 GTSNPN and CDR2 SVGIG (reference sequence). The CDR3 has 12 amino acids. V was shortened by 8 bases and J by 3 bases, with 13 bases between the two germline ends. Written as DNA, the CDR3 is TGTGCCCGGGACCGAGGCCACTATGGCTACACCTTC. It is translated as CARDRGHYGYTF.

CDR3 in amino acids: CSTGAGLGTEAFF. The CDR3 DNA follows: TGCAGCACTGGGGCGGGCCTAGGCACTGAAGCTTTCTTT. The chain joins TRBV29-1 to TRBJ1-1; tentatively, D is TRBD1 (5 bases). The CDR3 has 13 amino acids. Germline CDR1 reads SQVTM; CDR2 reads ANQGSEA. V was trimmed by 8 bases and J by 4 bases, leaving 17 bases between them.